One and the same sample provided the 26 T cell receptor beta chains below, sequenced in a study of cytomegalovirus exposure and HLA in healthy donors. The PCR employed 60 Vbeta primers together with 13 Jbeta primers. Assay used: immunoSEQ multiplex PCR; TCRdb lists only in-frame clones, some missing. The data show a few hundred thousand clones, about four fifths seen once. What was sequenced was PBMCs. The receptors here all came from a girl aged 2 to 9 in good health and CMV-seronegative.

This clone turned up a few times. This chain uses TRBV14 with TRBJ2-3; maybe TRBD1 (5 bases). This CDR3 has 17 residues. Germline V gene data show CDR1 as SGHDN and CDR2 as FVKESK. Trimming stripped 2 bases from V and 1 base from J, with 16 bases between. In nucleotides, the CDR3 is TGTGCCAGCAGCCAATCCTCTTGGGGCGGAGGCACAGATACGCAGTATTTT. This gives the protein CASSQSSWGGGTDTQYF.

This clone was recorded once. V is TRBV6-6 and J is TRBJ2-1, with D possibly TRBD2 on 5 matching bases. Germline loops: CDR1 MNHNY, CDR2 SVGAGI (reference sequence). This CDR3 spans 16 amino acids. V dropped 4 bases and J dropped 9 bases, with 22 bases sitting between them. CDR3 amino acids: CASSFFRDHNSGEQFF. CDR3 in DNA: TGTGCCAGCAGTTTCTTCCGGGATCATAATTCGGGTGAGCAGTTCTTC.

The chain couples TRBV18 to TRBJ2-3; perhaps TRBD2 as D (7 bases). The CDR3 totals 19 residues. Germline lookup yields CDR1 KGHSH and CDR2 LQKENI. Trimming took off 3 bases at V and 2 bases at J, with 24 bases between the two ends. The CDR3 here is CASSPPDRISSGNTDTQYF. In DNA, the CDR3 is TGTGCCAGCTCACCGCCGGACAGAATATCTAGCGGAAACACAGATACGCAGTATTTT. Based on the CDR3 plus reference TRBV18 and TRBJ2-3, the full variable domain is NAGVMQNPRHLVRRRGQEARLRCSPMKGHSHVYWYRQLPEEGLKFMVYLQKENIIDESGMPKERFSAEFPKEGPSILRIQQVVRGDSAAYFCASSPPDRISSGNTDTQYFGPGTRLTVL.

CDR3: CASPDRTSGTNNEQFF. The DNA of the CDR3 is TGTGCAAGTCCCGATAGGACTAGCGGGACGAACAATGAGCAGTTCTTC. The chain uses TRBV12-2 and TRBJ2-1; the D segment call TRBD2 is taken from the table without a DNA check. TRBV12-2 is described as a pseudogene. The CDR3 covers 16 residues.

The chain is built from TRBV5-1 and TRBJ2-7; D uncertain. From germline, CDR1 is SGHRS and CDR2 YFSETQ. V dropped 0 bases and J dropped 5 bases, with 18 bases sitting between them. This CDR3 spans 16 amino acids. CDR3 sequence reads: CASSLGSGSPRDEQYF. CDR3 nucleotides: TGCGCCAGCAGCTTGGGTTCCGGGTCCCCACGGGACGAGCAGTACTTC.

This chain connects TRBV7-2 to TRBJ1-2; D ambiguous. Germline assignment: CDR1 SGHTA and CDR2 FQGNSA. The CDR3 is made up of 12 amino acids. V was pared by 4 bases and J by 4 bases, with 7 bases between. The CDR3 sequence: CASSSRPYGYTF. The CDR3 DNA is TGTGCCAGCAGCTCTAGACCCTATGGCTACACCTTC.

This clone was recorded a few times. The chain employs TRBV10-2 and TRBJ2-3; 10 bases map to TRBD2. The junction had 2 bases not matched to a gene; V was cut back by 7 bases and J by 1 base. This CDR3 comprises 14 residues. In germline, CDR1 is WSHSY, CDR2 SAAADI. In nucleotides, the CDR3 is TGCGCCAGCAAGGGGACTAGCGGCACAGATACGCAGTATTTT. It yields the protein CASKGTSGTDTQYF.

The chain uses TRBV7-7 and TRBJ2-5; a weak D match, TRBD2 (5 bases). CDR3 length equals 13 residues. Trimming cost V 4 bases and J 2 bases, with 8 bases left between them. Germline-derived CDR1 and CDR2 are SSHAT and FNYEAQ (reference sequence). This CDR3 reads CASSSPGQETQYF. CDR3 sequence (DNA): TGTGCCAGCAGCTCACCGGGACAAGAGACCCAGTACTTC.

This rearrangement joins TRBV2 to TRBJ2-6, with D tentatively TRBD2 (6 bases). CDR3 length: 15 residues. In germline, CDR1 is SNHLY, CDR2 FYNNEI. Trimming left V 4 bases short and J 0 bases short, with 7 bases between. CDR3 region: CASSAEGSGANVLTF. In nucleotides, the CDR3 is TGTGCCAGCAGTGCGGAGGGCTCTGGGGCCAACGTCCTGACTTTC. Full variable domain (rest looked up from reference TRBV2 and TRBJ2-6): EPEVTQTPSHQVTQMGQEVILRCVPISNHLYFYWYRQILGQKVEFLVSFYNNEISEKSEIFDDQFSVERPDGSNFTLKIRSTKLEDSAMYFCASSAEGSGANVLTFGAGSRLTVL.

The CDR3 region has the DNA TGCGCCAGCAGGAAGGGAGGGGAGACCCAGTACTTC. It translates to CASRKGGETQYF. The chain carries TRBV5-1 and TRBJ2-5; 7 bases line up with TRBD2. Germline-derived CDR1 and CDR2 are SGHRS and YFSETQ. V shed 5 bases, J shed 5 bases, and the junction held 3 bases outside the gene matches. The CDR3 spans 12 residues.

The rearrangement joins TRBV5-4 to TRBJ2-7; D might be TRBD2 (6 bases). Germline loops: CDR1 SGHNT, CDR2 YYREEE (reference sequence). V dropped 6 bases and J dropped 3 bases, with 13 bases sitting between them. The CDR3 covers 13 residues. CDR3 DNA sequence: TGTGCCAGCAAGGAGGGCCTCAGCTACGAGCAGTACTTC. Amino acid sequence: CASKEGLSYEQYF.

In this sample, this clone turned up a few times. The chain carries TRBV30 and TRBJ2-7, with 12 bases that match TRBD2. This CDR3 spans 15 amino acids. With V trimmed by 4 bases and J by 2 bases, 6 bases remained unmatched. Looked up from germline, CDR1 is GTSNPN and CDR2 is SVGIG (reference sequence). In DNA, the CDR3 is TGTGCCTGGACTTCGGGACTAGCGGGTACCTACGAGCAGTACTTC. It specifies CAWTSGLAGTYEQYF. Based on the CDR3 plus reference TRBV30 and TRBJ2-7, the full variable domain is SQTIHQWPATLVQPVGSPLSLECTVEGTSNPNLYWYRQAAGRGLQLLFYSVGIGQISSEVPQNLSASRPQDRQFILSSKKLLLSDSGFYLCAWTSGLAGTYEQYFGPGTRLTVT.

V usage is TRBV28 and J usage is TRBJ2-7, with 11 positions matching TRBD2. Germline loops: CDR1 MDHEN, CDR2 SYDVKM. There are 17 residues in the CDR3. V lost 5 bases and J lost 2; bases outside the gene matches: 11. The CDR3 coding sequence is TGTGCCAGCAGTGAACTCCTGACTAGCGGGGATACCTACGAGCAGTACTTC. This encodes CASSELLTSGDTYEQYF.

The chain joins TRBV5-1 to TRBJ2-7; TRBD1 agrees at 9 bases. J lost 5 bases, V lost 2 bases, and 5 bases had no gene match. Germline CDR1 reads SGHRS; CDR2 reads YFSETQ. The CDR3 is 14 amino acids. The chain's CDR3 is CASSLGQGRDEQYF. The CDR3 coding sequence is TGCGCCAGCAGCTTAGGACAGGGGCGAGACGAGCAGTACTTC. The complete variable domain, with remaining parts taken from reference TRBV5-1 and TRBJ2-7, reads KAGVTQTPRYLIKTRGQQVTLSCSPISGHRSVSWYQQTPGQGLQFLFEYFSETQRNKGNFPGRFSGRQFSNSRSEMNVSTLELGDSALYLCASSLGQGRDEQYFGPGTRLTVT.

This chain uses TRBV19 with TRBJ2-3, with 9 positions matching TRBD1. CDR3 length: 14 residues. Germline V lookup: CDR1 LNHDA, CDR2 SQIVND (reference sequence). Unmatched junction bases numbered 12, after V lost 6 bases and J lost 11 bases. The CDR3 here is CASRAGQGIRGQYF. DNA for the CDR3: TGTGCCAGTAGAGCGGGACAGGGTATTCGCGGGCAGTATTTT. The variable domain in full, completed from reference TRBV19 and TRBJ2-3, reads DGGITQSPKYLFRKEGQNVTLSCEQNLNHDAMYWYRQDPGQGLRLIYYSQIVNDFQKGDIAEGYSVSREKKESFPLTVTSAQKNPTAFYLCASRAGQGIRGQYFGPGTRLTVL.

The chain couples TRBV27 to TRBJ1-2; TRBD1 agrees at 8 bases. This CDR3 contains 13 residues. Per the germline V gene, CDR1 is MNHEY and CDR2 is SMNVEV (reference sequence). J was trimmed by 4 bases and V by 7 bases; bases with no gene match: 5. The CDR3: CASTLGQGYGYTF. The CDR3 region has the DNA TGTGCCAGCACCTTAGGACAGGGCTATGGCTACACCTTC.

The chain uses TRBV4-1 and TRBJ1-1; a possible D gene is TRBD1 (6 bases). The CDR3 is 15 amino acids. Trimming shortened V by 6 bases and J by 1 base, and 15 bases separated the two germline ends. The germline gives CDR1 MGHRA, CDR2 YSYEKL. CDR3 loop: CASSSVGGGNTEAFF. CDR3 in DNA: TGCGCCAGCAGTTCCGTAGGGGGGGGGAACACTGAAGCTTTCTTT.

Only a few counts were recorded for this clone. The CDR3 loop reads CASSAGFRVEAFF. The DNA for the CDR3 is TGTGCCAGCAGCGCCGGGTTTCGCGTTGAAGCTTTCTTT. V gene TRBV28 combines with J gene TRBJ1-1; D gene unclear. The CDR3 loop spans 13 amino acids. The germline V gene has CDR1 MDHEN and CDR2 SYDVKM. V was pared by 6 bases and J by 7 bases, with 15 bases between.

The chain joins TRBV28 to TRBJ2-7, with D unresolved. Trimming stripped 4 bases from V and 0 bases from J, with 7 bases between. Per germline, CDR1 MDHEN and CDR2 SYDVKM. There are 13 residues in the CDR3. CDR3 protein: CASSSHSSYEQYF. The CDR3 coding sequence is TGTGCCAGCAGTTCTCACAGCTCCTACGAGCAGTACTTC.

V gene TRBV18 combines with J gene TRBJ1-1; 8 nucleotides line up with TRBD1. The CDR3 length is 14 residues. The germline gives CDR1 KGHSH, CDR2 LQKENI. The J segment lost 4 bases and the V segment lost 2 bases, leaving 3 bases of the junction unmatched. The CDR3 spells CASSPGTGGTEAFF. In nucleotides, the CDR3 is TGTGCCAGCTCACCAGGCACAGGGGGCACTGAAGCTTTCTTT.

The genes are TRBV9 and TRBJ2-1; a weak D match, TRBD2 (7 bases). CDR1 and CDR2 from the germline V gene are SGDLS and YYNGEE. The CDR3 consists of 12 residues. The ends were cut back, 0 bases at V and 12 bases at J, with 10 bases in the middle. Written as DNA, the CDR3 is TGTGCCAGCAGCGTAGCGGGGGGCCGGCAGTTCTTC. This codes for CASSVAGGRQFF.

This clone was found once. The rearrangement links TRBV27 to TRBJ2-4; 7 nucleotides align to TRBD2. Germline CDR1 reads MNHEY; CDR2 reads SMNVEV (reference sequence). V lost 6 bases to trimming and J lost 0 bases; unmatched junction nucleotides: 20. This CDR3 has 20 amino acids. Written as DNA, the CDR3 is TGTGCCAGCAGCCCACTCTTCGGGAGGTCGCAGTATGTAGCCAAAAACATTCAGTACTTC. Encoded protein: CASSPLFGRSQYVAKNIQYF.

The rearrangement links TRBV7-9 to TRBJ1-4; D might be TRBD1 (5 bases). V lost 2 bases and J 5 bases, leaving 12 bases between the germline ends. Germline CDR1 and CDR2: SEHNR and FQNEAQ (reference sequence). The CDR3 covers 15 residues. The CDR3 coding sequence is TGTGCCAGCAGCTTATTGGGGGGAAGCAATGAAAAACTGTTTTTT. Translated: CASSLLGGSNEKLFF.

In its sample, this clone was seen once. The CDR3 sequence is CASSLSLGGNTEAFF. The CDR3 coding sequence is TGTGCCAGCAGTTTATCCCTAGGGGGGAACACTGAAGCTTTCTTT. V gene TRBV28 combines with J gene TRBJ1-1, with D perhaps matching TRBD1 (6 bases). Germline V lookup: CDR1 MDHEN, CDR2 SYDVKM. The CDR3 is 15 amino acids. Trimming shortened V by 1 base and J by 1 base, and 10 bases separated the two germline ends.

J is TRBJ1-1 and V is TRBV30, with a weak D call TRBD1 (5 bases). V gave up 2 bases and J gave up 0 bases, with 13 bases separating them. This CDR3 comprises 15 residues. Germline V gene sequence: CDR1 GTSNPN, CDR2 SVGIG (reference sequence). The CDR3 spells CAWSSWTQMNTEAFF. The CDR3 DNA reads TGTGCCTGGAGTTCCTGGACACAAATGAACACTGAAGCTTTCTTT.

This clone was seen a single time. The chain uses TRBV5-1 and TRBJ2-1, with TRBD2 matching over 7 bases. Losses at the gene ends were 1 base for V and 5 bases for J; bases not matched to a gene: 6. The CDR3 covers 15 residues. Germline CDR1 is SGHRS and CDR2 is YFSETQ. CDR3: CASSLFQRGNNEQFF. The CDR3 region has the DNA TGCGCCAGCAGCTTGTTCCAGCGGGGTAACAATGAGCAGTTCTTC.